The 9 T cell receptor beta chains below all came from one sample that was sequenced in a study of molecular identifiers for immune sequencing clone quantification listed by TCRdb under 2018. Library preparation used PCR. TCRdb records NextSeq 500 as the sequencer. The public reads were run again by TCRdb, first through fastp at Q25 and then through MiXCR, and only productive beta chains were kept. Entries are consolidated by CDR3 protein sequence, retaining the most common genes and DNA. This sample lists hundreds of thousands of distinct CDR3 sequences; about 25% were detected once. The top ten constitute 0.6% to 0.9% of the sample. Sequencing was done on a sample of naive CD8+ T cells from blood, with Jurkat cell RNA spiked in. Taken with the paper, the label for cell subset or site translates to: FACS-sorted CD8+CD4-CCR7+CD45RA+ naive T cells. The receptors originated from a human donor in good health. Some libraries in this study had Jurkat cell RNA spiked in.

As regards this clonotype: A much larger clone differs from this one at a single base, so this may be a read error. V and J are TRBV7-9 and TRBJ2-7; a weak D match, TRBD2 (6 bases). This CDR3 comprises 16 residues. CDR1 and CDR2 from the germline V gene are SEHNR and FQNEAQ (reference sequence). CDR3 bases: TGTGCCAGCACCCCCAGGGTGGCCGGGAGTAGTTTCGAGCAGGACTTC. Protein: CASTPRVAGSSFEQDF.

The rearrangement links TRBV12-3 or TRBV12-4 to TRBJ2-1; D possibly corresponds to TRBD2 (5 bases). The CDR3 contains 12 residues. V lost 5 bases, J lost 8 bases, and 10 bases lay in between. CDR3 protein: CASSPLAYEQFF. The CDR3 nucleotides are TGTGCCAGCAGTCCCCTAGCCTATGAGCAGTTCTTC.

A word on this clonotype: A much larger clonotype is one base distant, so this may be a read error. V gene TRBV20-1 combines with J gene TRBJ2-2; 8 bases are a match to TRBD2. Per the germline V gene, CDR1 is DFQATT and CDR2 is SNEGSKA (reference sequence). The CDR3 runs 17 residues. This CDR3 is CSARAPSGSWNTGEPFF. CDR3 sequence (DNA): TGCAGTGCTAGAGCCCCAAGCGGGAGTTGGAACACCGGGGAGCCGTTTTTT.

The gene calls are TRBV20-1 and TRBJ1-2; 8 bases fit TRBD1. V lost 0 bases to trimming and J lost 4 bases; unmatched junction nucleotides: 7. This CDR3 comprises 15 residues. Germline V gene data show CDR1 as DFQATT and CDR2 as SNEGSKA (reference sequence). CDR3 in amino acids: CSAREDRVRSYGYTF. CDR3 nucleotides: TGCAGTGCTAGAGAGGACAGGGTTAGGTCCTATGGCTACACCTTC.

The chain recombines TRBV27 with TRBJ2-7; TRBD2 is a possible D gene (5 bases). The CDR3 length is 15 residues. The ends were cut back, 5 bases at V and 2 bases at J, with 16 bases in the middle. From germline, CDR1 is MNHEY and CDR2 SMNVEV (reference sequence). The CDR3 coding sequence is TGTGCCAGCAGTCCCCCGGGCCAGGAGGCCTACGAGCAGTACTTC. Protein sequence: CASSPPGQEAYEQYF.

This clonotype has only a few counts. The chain combines TRBV21-1 with TRBJ1-4. TRBV21-1 is noted as a pseudogene. The CDR3 covers 17 residues. The CDR3 sequence: CASSKERVHATNEKLFF. For the CDR3, the DNA is TGTGCCAGCAGCAAAGAAAGAGTCCATGCAACTAATGAAAAACTGTTTTTT.

A few counts support this clonotype. A junction boundary mismatches the germline segment, possibly from a read error. The genes are TRBV6-5 and TRBJ2-1; TRBD2 agrees at 8 bases. Germline loops: CDR1 MNHEY, CDR2 SVGAGI. The CDR3 runs to 20 residues. Written as DNA, the CDR3 is TGTGCCAGCAGTTACTCGCCTCCTCCCCTACTAGCGGACGGCTACAATGAGCAATTCTTC. It specifies CASSYSPPPLLADGYNEQFF.

This clonotype was recorded only once. The chain carries TRBV29-1 and TRBJ2-5; TRBD1 is a possible D gene (5 bases). V gave up 1 base and J gave up 4 bases, with 10 bases separating them. The CDR3 is made up of 13 amino acids. Germline values: CDR1 SQVTM, CDR2 ANQGSEA. CDR3 DNA: TGCAGCGTTGAAGTAGGGGCAGTAGAGACCCAGTACTTC. Amino acid sequence: CSVEVGAVETQYF. Looking up the rest from reference TRBV29-1 and TRBJ2-5 gives the full variable domain: SAVISQKPSRDICQRGTSLTIQCQVDSQVTMMFWYRQQPGQSLTLIATANQGSEATYESGFVIDKFPISRPNLTFSTLTVSNMSPEDSSIYLCSVEVGAVETQYFGPGTRLLVL.

This clonotype was seen a few times. The rearrangement joins TRBV2 to TRBJ1-1; 10 positions match TRBD1. Germline loops: CDR1 SNHLY, CDR2 FYNNEI. After removal of 6 bases from V and 3 bases from J, the junction contained 10 bases not matched to a gene. The CDR3 is 16 amino acids. CDR3 amino acids: CASSQGQGIKYTEAFF. The CDR3 bases are TGTGCCAGCAGCCAGGGACAGGGGATTAAGTACACTGAAGCTTTCTTT.